The rows below give T cell receptor beta chains drawn from one sample of a study of T-cell memory formation after mild COVID-19. Via MiXCR, TCRdb re-called the 5' RACE reads, giving one row per CDR3 protein. The sample includes 250,000 to 400,000 distinct CDR3 sequences, roughly an eighth of them seen just once. Material for sequencing was PBMCs or a T cell subset sorted from them (not recorded which). The origin of the receptors is a man between 18 and 29 years old who had mild COVID-19 (a few samples of this study predate the infection). Cell type and time point are not known. Each CDR3 is given with its conserved first and last residue. The D gene is left open where the match is weak. Not every row has a clone size; where given, it reads once, few, many or a size class.

14	NA	TRBJ2-5	TRBV5-4	NA	TGTGCCACAACCCCTCGGGGCTACCAAGAGACCCAGTACTTC	CATTPRGYQETQYF
13	TRBD2	TRBJ2-5	TRBV4-2	few	TGTGCCAGCAGCCAAGGGGAGGGGGAGACCCAGTACTTC	CASSQGEGETQYF
15	NA	TRBJ1-1	TRBV3-1	few	TGTGCCAGCAGCCTCGACAGGTCCGCGAACACTGAAGCTTTCTTT	CASSLDRSANTEAFF
13	NA	TRBJ2-1	TRBV10-3	few	TGTGCCATCACTACTGGCTCTAACAATGAGCAGTTCTTC	CAITTGSNNEQFF
13	NA	TRBJ1-2	TRBV6-1	few	TGTGCCAGCAGTGAAGTCAGGAGCTATGGCTACACCTTC	CASSEVRSYGYTF
16	NA	TRBJ2-2	TRBV3-1	few	TGTGCCAGCAGCCTGACTCCGGGGATTTACACCGGGGAGCTGTTTTTT	CASSLTPGIYTGELFF
17	TRBD1	TRBJ1-2	TRBV4-3	NA	TGCGCCAGCAGCCAAGGAACTCGCGGGACAGGGGGCTCTGGCTACACCTTC	CASSQGTRGTGGSGYTF
14	NA	TRBJ2-1	TRBV5-4	NA	TGTGCCAGCAGCGTACAGGGAACCTACAATGAGCAGTTCTTC	CASSVQGTYNEQFF
13	NA	TRBJ2-1	TRBV7-8	NA	TGTGCCACGGGGGGCCGCTCCTACAATGAGCAGTTCTTC	CATGGRSYNEQFF
17	NA	TRBJ1-2	TRBV13	few	TGTGCCAGCAGCTTAGGCCTGAGGGGCAGGGCAAACTATGGCTACACCTTC	CASSLGLRGRANYGYTF
14	NA	TRBJ2-4	TRBV2	few	TGTGCCAGCACGGGAGGGGGCTACAAAAACATTCAGTACTTC	CASTGGGYKNIQYF
13	NA	TRBJ2-1	TRBV11-2	few	TGTGCCAGCAGCTTAATGACGACGGCTGAGCAGTTCTTC	CASSLMTTAEQFF
13	NA	TRBJ2-5	TRBV29-1	NA	TGCAGCGTTGAAGAGCCAGGGCAAGAGACCCAGTACTTC	CSVEEPGQETQYF
15	TRBD1	TRBJ1-5	TRBV6-5	few	TGTGCCAGCAGTTACTCCTACAGGGGTCGACAGCCCCAGCATTTT	CASSYSYRGRQPQHF
15	TRBD2	TRBJ2-1	TRBV9	few	TGTGCCAGCAGCGAGAGCGGGGGGGGATACAATGAGCAGTTCTTC	CASSESGGGYNEQFF
16	TRBD1	TRBJ2-2	TRBV7-9	few	TGTGCCAGCAGCGCGTCCCCTAGGGGGCCGAACGGGGAGCTGTTTTTT	CASSASPRGPNGELFF
15	TRBD1	TRBJ2-7	TRBV30	NA	TGTGCCTGGGGGGGCCCGGGACAGGGCCACTACGAGCAGTACTTC	CAWGGPGQGHYEQYF